The rows below give T cell receptor beta chains drawn from one sample of a study of blood T cell repertoires in COVID-19. The data were produced by immunoSEQ multiplex PCR, yet TCRdb's version contains in-frame clones alone and is incomplete. The repertoire consists of 85,000 to 95,000 clones, with around 87% occurring once and the leading ten covering around 7%. The sequenced material came from peripheral blood. The receptors derive from a human donor with acute or convalescent COVID-19. The donor label of this sample is uncertain. Each CDR3 is given with its conserved first and last residue. D genes are given only for firm matches. Only part of the rows carry a size: once, few, many, or a class if the clone is expanded.

j_call: TRBJ2-5; v_call: TRBV7-7; d_call: TRBD1; clone_size: .; cdr3_nt: TGTGCTAGCAGCTTAGGGACAGGGTTGGAAGAGACCCAGTACTTC; cdr3_aa: CASSLGTGLEETQYF
j_call: TRBJ1-1; v_call: TRBV6-5; d_call: TRBD1; clone_size: .; cdr3_nt: TGTGCCAGCAGTCCACAGGGGTCTGAAGCTTTCTTT; cdr3_aa: CASSPQGSEAFF
j_call: TRBJ2-7; v_call: TRBV7-2; d_call: TRBD2; clone_size: .; cdr3_nt: TGTGCCAGCAGCCGGGACTATTCCCTCGAGCAGTACTTC; cdr3_aa: CASSRDYSLEQYF
j_call: TRBJ2-6; v_call: TRBV28; d_call: .; clone_size: .; cdr3_nt: TGTGCCAGCAGTGGGGCAGAGTTATACTCTGGGGCCAACGTCCTGACTTTC; cdr3_aa: CASSGAELYSGANVLTF
j_call: TRBJ2-3; v_call: TRBV5-1; d_call: TRBD2; clone_size: .; cdr3_nt: TGCGCCAGCAGCCTACCTAGCGGGGGGGCCGCAGATACGCAGTATTTT; cdr3_aa: CASSLPSGGAADTQYF
j_call: TRBJ2-1; v_call: TRBV19; d_call: .; clone_size: .; cdr3_nt: TGTGCCAGTACGGAGAGCTCCTACAATGAGCAGTTCTTC; cdr3_aa: CASTESSYNEQFF
j_call: TRBJ2-1; v_call: TRBV7-9; d_call: TRBD1; clone_size: .; cdr3_nt: TGTGCCAGCAGACGGTGGACAGGGACAGGCACCTACAATGAGCAGTTCTTC; cdr3_aa: CASRRWTGTGTYNEQFF
j_call: TRBJ1-6; v_call: TRBV4-1; d_call: TRBD1; clone_size: .; cdr3_nt: TGCGCCAGCAGCCAGGGGTGGGGACAGTATAATTCACCCCTCCACTTT; cdr3_aa: CASSQGWGQYNSPLHF
j_call: TRBJ2-1; v_call: TRBV5-1; d_call: .; clone_size: .; cdr3_nt: TGCGCCAGCAGCTTGGGAGCCTCAGGTTTGGATGAGCAGTTCTTC; cdr3_aa: CASSLGASGLDEQFF
j_call: TRBJ2-5; v_call: TRBV5-1; d_call: .; clone_size: once; cdr3_nt: TGCGCCAGCAGCTTGGGGGGCGGTGGTGTAAAGGAGACCCAGTACTTC; cdr3_aa: CASSLGGGGVKETQYF
j_call: TRBJ1-2; v_call: TRBV5-1; d_call: .; clone_size: .; cdr3_nt: TGCGCCAGCAGCTTGGAGGAGAGGAACTATGGCTACACCTTC; cdr3_aa: CASSLEERNYGYTF
j_call: TRBJ2-2; v_call: TRBV6-5; d_call: TRBD2; clone_size: .; cdr3_nt: TGTGCCAGCAGTTACGATCTAGCGGGTACCGGGGAGCTGTTTTTT; cdr3_aa: CASSYDLAGTGELFF
j_call: TRBJ2-5; v_call: TRBV19; d_call: .; clone_size: .; cdr3_nt: TGTGCCAGTAGTAAGACTAGAACGGAGACCCAGTACTTC; cdr3_aa: CASSKTRTETQYF
j_call: TRBJ1-3; v_call: TRBV5-4; d_call: .; clone_size: .; cdr3_nt: TGTGCCAGCAGCGTCCCAGGGGGAAACACCATATATTTT; cdr3_aa: CASSVPGGNTIYF
j_call: TRBJ1-1; v_call: TRBV11-2; d_call: .; clone_size: .; cdr3_nt: TGTGCCAGCAGCCTAATGAACACTGAAGCTTTCTTT; cdr3_aa: CASSLMNTEAFF
j_call: TRBJ1-1; v_call: TRBV11-3; d_call: .; clone_size: .; cdr3_nt: TGTGCCAGCAGTAAGACAGTTAACACTGAAGCTTTCTTT; cdr3_aa: CASSKTVNTEAFF
j_call: TRBJ1-4; v_call: TRBV28; d_call: .; clone_size: .; cdr3_nt: TGTGCCAGCACTGGACAGCCAACTAATGAAAAACTGTTTTTT; cdr3_aa: CASTGQPTNEKLFF
j_call: TRBJ2-5; v_call: TRBV30; d_call: .; clone_size: .; cdr3_nt: TGTGCCTGGAGTAGTAGTAGCGATTCTGAGACCCAGTACTTC; cdr3_aa: CAWSSSSDSETQYF
j_call: TRBJ2-3; v_call: TRBV2; d_call: TRBD2; clone_size: .; cdr3_nt: TGTGCCAGCAGTGCTGGGACTAGCGGGGGCTTCAATACGCAGTATTTT; cdr3_aa: CASSAGTSGGFNTQYF
j_call: TRBJ2-5; v_call: TRBV9; d_call: .; clone_size: .; cdr3_nt: TGTGCCAGCAGCCCCATGGGCCAGCGGCAAGAGACCCAGTACTTC; cdr3_aa: CASSPMGQRQETQYF
j_call: TRBJ2-7; v_call: TRBV6-5; d_call: TRBD1; clone_size: .; cdr3_nt: TGTGCCAGCAGCTACGCTTTGACAGGGTACGAGCAGTACTTC; cdr3_aa: CASSYALTGYEQYF
j_call: TRBJ2-1; v_call: TRBV10-2; d_call: .; clone_size: .; cdr3_nt: TGCGCCAGCAGTGATCTATACACTAAGAATGAGCAGTTCTTC; cdr3_aa: CASSDLYTKNEQFF
j_call: TRBJ2-4; v_call: TRBV6-1; d_call: TRBD2; clone_size: once; cdr3_nt: TGTGCCAGCAGTGAAGCGCTTCCGGGCGGGGGGGCTCGGAACATTCAGTACTTC; cdr3_aa: CASSEALPGGGARNIQYF
j_call: TRBJ1-2; v_call: TRBV3-1/TRBV3-2; d_call: .; clone_size: .; cdr3_nt: TGTGCCAGCAGCCAAGCAGGGGCTGCCTATGGCTACACCTTC; cdr3_aa: CASSQAGAAYGYTF
j_call: TRBJ2-5; v_call: TRBV6-5; d_call: .; clone_size: .; cdr3_nt: TGTGCCAGCAGTTATGGGGGGGGGCTTAAAGAGACCCAGTACTTC; cdr3_aa: CASSYGGGLKETQYF
j_call: TRBJ2-4; v_call: TRBV15; d_call: .; clone_size: once; cdr3_nt: TGTGCCACCAGCAGAGGTGGGGTACAGGACATTCAGTACTTC; cdr3_aa: CATSRGGVQDIQYF
j_call: TRBJ2-1; v_call: TRBV18; d_call: TRBD1; clone_size: .; cdr3_nt: TGTGCCAGCTCAACAGGGGGACAAACCAATGAGCAGTTCTTC; cdr3_aa: CASSTGGQTNEQFF
j_call: TRBJ2-7; v_call: TRBV9; d_call: .; clone_size: .; cdr3_nt: TGTGCCAGCAGCGTTGATACCGCGAACTACGAGCAGTACTTC; cdr3_aa: CASSVDTANYEQYF
j_call: TRBJ1-1; v_call: TRBV2; d_call: .; clone_size: .; cdr3_nt: TGTGCCAGCAGGGCCGACACCCCGAGTGAAGCTTTCTTT; cdr3_aa: CASRADTPSEAFF
j_call: TRBJ2-3; v_call: TRBV2; d_call: .; clone_size: .; cdr3_nt: TGTGCCAGCAGCTTCGGTACGCAAGATACGCAGTATTTT; cdr3_aa: CASSFGTQDTQYF
j_call: TRBJ1-2; v_call: TRBV11-1; d_call: .; clone_size: .; cdr3_nt: TGTGCCAGCAGCTCAGAACCGCGGTATGGCTACACCTTC; cdr3_aa: CASSSEPRYGYTF
j_call: TRBJ2-1; v_call: TRBV10-3; d_call: TRBD2; clone_size: .; cdr3_nt: TGTGCCACCGTATCGTCGAGCGGGGGGGAAATCAATGAGCAGTTCTTC; cdr3_aa: CATVSSSGGEINEQFF
j_call: TRBJ2-2; v_call: TRBV6-1; d_call: .; clone_size: .; cdr3_nt: TGTGCCAGCAGTGATGACTGGACTTCGTTCACCGGGGAGCTGTTTTTT; cdr3_aa: CASSDDWTSFTGELFF
j_call: TRBJ2-1; v_call: TRBV5-1; d_call: .; clone_size: .; cdr3_nt: TGCGCCAGCAGCTTGCAGTCCGAATATGAGCAGTTCTTC; cdr3_aa: CASSLQSEYEQFF
j_call: TRBJ2-1; v_call: TRBV3-1/TRBV3-2; d_call: TRBD2; clone_size: .; cdr3_nt: TGTGCCAGCAGCCAAGATAAGACTAGCGCCTGTGACGATGAGCAGTTCTTC; cdr3_aa: CASSQDKTSACDDEQFF
j_call: TRBJ1-2; v_call: TRBV7-2; d_call: TRBD1; clone_size: .; cdr3_nt: TGTGCCAGCAGCAGGGGACAGTCCTATGGCTACACCTTC; cdr3_aa: CASSRGQSYGYTF
j_call: TRBJ1-5; v_call: TRBV4-1; d_call: .; clone_size: .; cdr3_nt: TGCGCCAGCAGCCCGGGGACAATGGGCAATCAGCCCCAGCATTTT; cdr3_aa: CASSPGTMGNQPQHF
j_call: TRBJ2-1; v_call: TRBV11-2; d_call: TRBD2; clone_size: .; cdr3_nt: TGTGCCAGCCGAAGTTTGCCGGGAGGAAATGAGCAGTTCTTC; cdr3_aa: CASRSLPGGNEQFF
j_call: TRBJ2-4; v_call: TRBV4-3; d_call: .; clone_size: .; cdr3_nt: TGCGCCAGCAGCCAAGACTCCAAGGCCTTCAGCGGAAGCCAAAACATTCAGTACTTC; cdr3_aa: CASSQDSKAFSGSQNIQYF
j_call: TRBJ2-7; v_call: TRBV6-5; d_call: TRBD1; clone_size: .; cdr3_nt: TGTGCCAGTCACAGGGGGCAGTACGAGCAGTACTTC; cdr3_aa: CASHRGQYEQYF
j_call: TRBJ1-1; v_call: TRBV28; d_call: TRBD1; clone_size: .; cdr3_nt: TGTGCCAGCAGTTCGTTACAGGGGTTGGACACTGAAGCTTTCTTT; cdr3_aa: CASSSLQGLDTEAFF
j_call: TRBJ1-1; v_call: TRBV14; d_call: .; clone_size: .; cdr3_nt: TGTGCCAGCAGCCAAGATTTAAATACGGGGTTGGAAGCTTTCTTT; cdr3_aa: CASSQDLNTGLEAFF
j_call: TRBJ1-6; v_call: TRBV7-9; d_call: .; clone_size: .; cdr3_nt: TGTGCCAGCACCCAGGGGAGCTCCTATAATTCACCCCTCCACTTT; cdr3_aa: CASTQGSSYNSPLHF
j_call: TRBJ2-1; v_call: TRBV5-1; d_call: TRBD2; clone_size: .; cdr3_nt: TGCGCCAGCAGCTTCGTTACTAGCGGGGGGAGGGAGCAGTTCTTC; cdr3_aa: CASSFVTSGGREQFF
j_call: TRBJ1-2; v_call: TRBV5-4; d_call: .; clone_size: few; cdr3_nt: TGTGCCAGCAGCTTGCAGGGGACGGATGGCTACACCTTC; cdr3_aa: CASSLQGTDGYTF
j_call: TRBJ2-3; v_call: TRBV11-3; d_call: .; clone_size: .; cdr3_nt: TGTGCCAGCAGCTTAGGCGGAAGAGGCACAGATACGCAGTATTTT; cdr3_aa: CASSLGGRGTDTQYF
j_call: TRBJ1-4; v_call: TRBV5-1; d_call: TRBD1; clone_size: .; cdr3_nt: TGCGCCAGCAGCTCCGGACAGGTGGGCGAGGAAAAACTGTTTTTT; cdr3_aa: CASSSGQVGEEKLFF
j_call: TRBJ1-1; v_call: TRBV5-1; d_call: TRBD1; clone_size: .; cdr3_nt: TGCGCCAGCAGCTTGGACCCAGGGGGTGGAAACACTGAAGCTTTCTTT; cdr3_aa: CASSLDPGGGNTEAFF
j_call: TRBJ2-7; v_call: TRBV6-5; d_call: TRBD1; clone_size: .; cdr3_nt: TGTGCCAGCAGTTCCCCCGGGACAGACTACGAGCAGTACTTC; cdr3_aa: CASSSPGTDYEQYF
j_call: TRBJ2-3; v_call: TRBV6-5; d_call: TRBD1; clone_size: .; cdr3_nt: TGTGCCAGCACCCAACCTAGACAGGGGGCAGATACGCAGTATTTT; cdr3_aa: CASTQPRQGADTQYF
j_call: TRBJ1-4; v_call: TRBV5-4; d_call: .; clone_size: .; cdr3_nt: TGTGCCAGCAGCTTGCCCGGGTTGGATGAAAAACTGTTTTTT; cdr3_aa: CASSLPGLDEKLFF
j_call: TRBJ2-7; v_call: TRBV10-3; d_call: TRBD1; clone_size: .; cdr3_nt: TGTGCCGGCGGGACAGGGACCTACGAGCAGTACTTC; cdr3_aa: CAGGTGTYEQYF
j_call: TRBJ2-5; v_call: TRBV29-1; d_call: TRBD1; clone_size: .; cdr3_nt: TGCAGCGTTGAGACAGGGGTAGGGGAGACCCAGTACTTC; cdr3_aa: CSVETGVGETQYF
j_call: TRBJ2-6; v_call: TRBV7-9; d_call: .; clone_size: .; cdr3_nt: TGTGCCAGCAGCTTGTCGGGAGGGGCCAACGTCCTGACTTTC; cdr3_aa: CASSLSGGANVLTF
j_call: TRBJ2-3; v_call: TRBV19; d_call: TRBD2; clone_size: .; cdr3_nt: TGTGCCAGTAGTCCCCGCGGTAGCGGGGCTGGAGATACGCAGTATTTT; cdr3_aa: CASSPRGSGAGDTQYF
j_call: TRBJ1-1; v_call: TRBV6-5; d_call: TRBD1; clone_size: once; cdr3_nt: TGTGCCAGCAGGGGAACCCGACAGGGTTGGGCTGAAGCTTTCTTT; cdr3_aa: CASRGTRQGWAEAFF
j_call: TRBJ1-5; v_call: TRBV29-1; d_call: .; clone_size: .; cdr3_nt: TGCCCTAAGGCCGGATGGCAGGGAGGTTATAGCAATCAGCCCCAGCATTTT; cdr3_aa: CPKAGWQGGYSNQPQHF
j_call: TRBJ1-2; v_call: TRBV5-4; d_call: .; clone_size: .; cdr3_nt: TGTGCCAGCAGCTTGGGTAGCTCCCTTTTCACTAACTATGGCTACACCTTC; cdr3_aa: CASSLGSSLFTNYGYTF